The next 29 T cell receptor beta chains were all read from a single sample in a study of blood T cell repertoires in COVID-19 (dated by TCRdb to 2020 to 2022). Receptors were amplified or captured by the immunoSEQ multiplex PCR assay. TCRdb re-hosts the immuneACCESS table, in-frame sequences only. Its copies lack some clones; in the studies checked, an unresolved V gene accounts for under half of them, and the cause for the rest is not known. The sample table lists 160,000 or so clones, about four fifths of them with a count of one. The top ten clonotypes cover 3% to 4% of the sample. The sample taken for sequencing was PBMCs or T cells enriched from blood (not recorded which). All receptors derive from a woman between 55 and 75 years old who had recovered from COVID-19.

The chain uses TRBV29-1 and TRBJ1-1, with 7 positions matching TRBD1. CDR3 length: 13 amino acids. Germline CDR1 reads SQVTM; CDR2 reads ANQGSEA. The V and J ends lost 7 bases and 7 bases, in that order; junction bases with no gene match: 12. The CDR3 nucleotides are TGCAGCGCCTTACCCGACAGGGCTAATGAAGCTTTCTTT. It encodes CSALPDRANEAFF.

This rearrangement joins TRBV6-5 to TRBJ2-1; possible D gene TRBD2, 7 bases. The CDR3 extends over 15 amino acids. Trimming left V 2 bases short and J 5 bases short, with 13 bases between. Germline CDR1 reads MNHEY; CDR2 reads SVGAGI. CDR3 sequence: CASSYEGGSDNEQFF. The DNA of the CDR3 is TGTGCCAGCAGTTACGAGGGGGGGTCAGACAATGAGCAGTTCTTC.

Remarks on this clone: This sample also contains other DNA sequences that code for the same CDR3. The gene calls are TRBV6-1 and TRBJ2-6, with D possibly being TRBD1 (6 bases). CDR1 is MNHNS and CDR2 is SASEGT in the germline V gene. The ends were cut back, 4 bases at V and 0 bases at J, with 10 bases in the middle. CDR3 length: 16 amino acids. The CDR3 nucleotides read TGTGCCAGCAGTGTACAGGGAAACTCTGGGGCCAACGTCCTGACTTTC. This codes for CASSVQGNSGANVLTF.

The chain links TRBV6-1 to TRBJ1-2; D might be TRBD1 (6 bases). Trimming stripped 4 bases from V and 1 base from J, with 16 bases between. The CDR3 is 16 amino acids. In germline, CDR1 is MNHNS, CDR2 SASEGT. The CDR3 DNA follows: TGTGCCAGCAGTGGCCTAGGACAGCGCCTTAACTATGGCTACACCTTC. Translating gives CASSGLGQRLNYGYTF.

The chain uses TRBV5-6 and TRBJ2-4; TRBD1 might be the D (6 bases). V dropped 0 bases and J dropped 5 bases, with 12 bases sitting between them. CDR1 is SGHDT, CDR2 YYEEEE, per germline. The CDR3 loop spans 15 amino acids. The CDR3 reads CASSLVAGAQNIQYF. CDR3 DNA sequence: TGTGCCAGCAGCTTGGTTGCAGGGGCCCAAAACATTCAGTACTTC. Supplemented by reference TRBV5-6 and TRBJ2-4, the full variable domain reads DAGVTQSPTHLIKTRGQQVTLRCSPKSGHDTVSWYQQALGQGPQFIFQYYEEEERQRGNFPDRFSGHQFPNYSSELNVNALLLGDSALYLCASSLVAGAQNIQYFGAGTRLSVL.

The CDR3 DNA follows: TGTGCCAGTGGCGGCGACAGGGAGTCACCCCTCCACTTT. Translation: CASGGDRESPLHF. This sequence joins TRBV19 and TRBJ1-6; 7 nucleotides agree with TRBD1. The V segment lost 8 bases and the J segment 10 bases; nucleotides outside the gene matches: 8. Germline CDR1 and CDR2: LNHDA and SQIVND (reference sequence). The CDR3 is 13 residues long.

The V and J genes are TRBV25-1 and TRBJ2-5; 9 bases line up with TRBD2. The germline gives CDR1 MGHDK, CDR2 SYGVNS. CDR3 length: 17 residues. Germline trimming cut 6 bases from V and 4 bases from J; bases unmatched to any gene: 15. In DNA form, the CDR3 reads TGTGCCAGCAGCTTGGGACTAGCATTGGGTGGTCGAGAGACCCAGTACTTC. The encoded protein is CASSLGLALGGRETQYF.

V usage is TRBV19 and J usage is TRBJ2-3, with TRBD2 matching over 8 bases. Trimming removed 4 bases from V and 5 bases from J; junction bases left unmatched: 8. From germline, CDR1 is LNHDA and CDR2 SQIVND (reference sequence). CDR3 size: 15 residues. CDR3: CASSNLAGLLDTQYF. The CDR3 DNA reads TGTGCCAGTAGTAATTTAGCGGGGTTATTAGATACGCAGTATTTT.

The chain joins TRBV2 to TRBJ1-5; a weak D match, TRBD1 (5 bases). Looked up from germline, CDR1 is SNHLY and CDR2 is FYNNEI. The CDR3 runs 13 residues. V was shortened by 8 bases and J by 6 bases, with 14 bases between the two germline ends. This CDR3 reads CASRPGGAQPQHF. In nucleotides, the CDR3 is TGTGCCAGCCGTCCCGGAGGGGCTCAGCCCCAGCATTTT.

The V call is TRBV6-5, the J call TRBJ2-6; D not certain. The length of the CDR3 is 14 residues. Germline V gives CDR1 MNHEY, CDR2 SVGAGI. V lost 6 bases and J lost 6, with 12 bases in between. The CDR3 coding sequence is TGTGCCAGCAGGCTGGTCGCAGAGGCCAACGTCCTGACTTTC. Amino acid sequence: CASRLVAEANVLTF.

V and J are TRBV3-1 (or the pseudogene TRBV3-2) and TRBJ1-4; the match to TRBD1 covers 7 bases. Germline V gene sequence: CDR1 LGHDT, CDR2 YNNKEL (reference sequence). The CDR3 has 14 residues. V shed 6 bases and J 4 bases; nucleotides not matched to a gene: 5. CDR3 bases: TGTGCCAGCAGTGCGGGACAGTTTAATGAAAAACTGTTTTTT. Translated: CASSAGQFNEKLFF.

The chain carries TRBV5-6 and TRBJ2-5; the match to TRBD2 covers 11 bases. The CDR3 spans 14 residues. Germline assignment: CDR1 SGHDT and CDR2 YYEEEE. V shed 6 bases and J 1 base; nucleotides not matched to a gene: 2. Here the CDR3 reads CASNLAGGQETQYF. CDR3 sequence (DNA): TGTGCCAGCAACCTAGCGGGGGGCCAAGAGACCCAGTACTTC.

The rearrangement joins TRBV11-2 to TRBJ2-3; the match to TRBD1 covers 7 bases. Germline CDR1 reads SGHAT; CDR2 reads FQNNGV. CDR3 length: 15 residues. With 5 bases clipped from V and 4 bases from J, the junction kept 9 bases outside the gene matches. CDR3 bases: TGTGCCAGCAGCAAATCGACAGGGATCGCAGATACGCAGTATTTT. Amino acid sequence: CASSKSTGIADTQYF.

This chain uses TRBV5-4 with TRBJ1-2; 9 positions match TRBD1. Germline CDR1 SGHNT, CDR2 YYREEE (reference sequence). V lost 4 bases to trimming and J lost 1 base; unmatched junction nucleotides: 8. This CDR3 has 16 amino acids. The chain's CDR3 is CASSPGQGAVNYGYTF. The CDR3 DNA is TGTGCCAGCAGCCCGGGACAGGGAGCGGTTAACTATGGCTACACCTTC.

The gene calls are TRBV10-2 and TRBJ1-2; perhaps TRBD1 as D (6 bases). The germline V and J ends were trimmed by 8 bases and 4 bases, with 14 bases remaining between them. The CDR3 consists of 13 residues. Looked up from germline, CDR1 is WSHSY and CDR2 is SAAADI. The CDR3 sequence: CASSGGQRYGYTF. DNA for the CDR3: TGCGCCAGCTCCGGGGGGCAACGCTATGGCTACACCTTC.

The CDR3 coding sequence is TGCGCCAGCAGTGAAGGGGGTCGAGACTACAATGAGCAGTTCTTC. Translating gives CASSEGGRDYNEQFF. The J gene is TRBJ2-1, the V gene TRBV10-1; possibly TRBD1 for D (6 bases). The V end was cut by 3 bases, the J end by 3 bases, with 12 bases between. CDR1 and CDR2 from the germline V gene are WNHNN and SYGVQD (reference sequence). This CDR3 has 15 amino acids.

The V and J genes are TRBV30 and TRBJ1-1; the D gene is possibly TRBD1 (6 bases). From germline, CDR1 is GTSNPN and CDR2 SVGIG (reference sequence). This CDR3 contains 20 residues. V was cut by 3 bases and J by 1 base, with 30 bases left in between. This CDR3 is CAWRGRGRGPLSASNTEAFF. Written as DNA, the CDR3 is TGTGCCTGGAGAGGCAGGGGAAGGGGCCCACTATCGGCTTCGAACACTGAAGCTTTCTTT.

The chain couples TRBV15 to TRBJ1-3; no firm D call. CDR1 is LNHNV, CDR2 YYDKDF, per germline (reference sequence). Trimming shortened V by 5 bases and J by 0 bases, and 8 bases separated the two germline ends. This CDR3 comprises 14 residues. CDR3 protein: CATSFLSSGNTIYF. The CDR3 DNA reads as TGTGCCACCAGCTTCCTTAGCTCTGGAAACACCATATATTTT.

CDR3 coding DNA: TGCGCCAGCAGCTTGCGCCCTAGCGGACGCTCCTACGAGCAGTACTTC. The encoded protein is CASSLRPSGRSYEQYF. This chain links TRBV5-1 with TRBJ2-7, with TRBD2 matching over 7 bases. The CDR3 extends over 16 amino acids. The ends lost 1 base at V and 0 bases at J; junction bases unmatched: 7. Germline assignment: CDR1 SGHRS and CDR2 YFSETQ.

Of note for this clone: This specimen includes other DNA sequences encoding the same CDR3. As DNA, the CDR3 is TGCGCCAGCAGCTTGGGGACAGGTGGAAACACCATATATTTT. Its translation: CASSLGTGGNTIYF. The gene calls are TRBV5-1 and TRBJ1-3; 7 positions agree with TRBD1. Germline-derived CDR1 and CDR2 are SGHRS and YFSETQ. There are 14 residues in the CDR3. V shed 0 bases and J 3 bases; nucleotides not matched to a gene: 0. The full variable domain, its missing parts supplied by reference TRBV5-1 and TRBJ1-3, is KAGVTQTPRYLIKTRGQQVTLSCSPISGHRSVSWYQQTPGQGLQFLFEYFSETQRNKGNFPGRFSGRQFSNSRSEMNVSTLELGDSALYLCASSLGTGGNTIYFGEGSWLTVV.

The rearrangement uses TRBV29-1 and TRBJ2-2; 7 bases fit TRBD1. The CDR3 runs to 11 residues. J was trimmed by 6 bases and V by 7 bases; bases with no gene match: 2. Per the germline V gene, CDR1 is SQVTM and CDR2 is ANQGSEA. The DNA of the CDR3 is TGCAGCGCTGGGACAGCCGGGGAGCTGTTTTTT. It is translated as CSAGTAGELFF.

This chain connects TRBV14 to TRBJ2-5; D is undetermined. The germline CDR1 and CDR2 sequences are SGHDN and FVKESK. V was shortened by 0 bases and J by 4 bases, with 9 bases between the two germline ends. The CDR3 extends over 14 amino acids. Here the CDR3 reads CASSQDWAGETQYF. The CDR3 bases are TGTGCCAGCAGCCAAGATTGGGCTGGAGAGACCCAGTACTTC.

The rearrangement joins TRBV29-1 to TRBJ1-2, with D maybe TRBD1 (6 bases). V lost 2 bases and J lost 8, with 21 bases in between. The CDR3 consists of 15 residues. Germline CDR1 is SQVTM and CDR2 is ANQGSEA. The CDR3 spells CSVEKAQGRGGGYTF. In DNA form, the CDR3 reads TGCAGCGTTGAAAAGGCCCAGGGGCGCGGTGGCGGCTACACCTTC.

The CDR3 reads CASSPQGVGTEAFF. CDR3 in DNA: TGTGCCAGCAGCCCACAGGGGGTAGGGACTGAAGCTTTCTTT. This chain links TRBV4-2 with TRBJ1-1, with 8 bases lining up with TRBD1. V was pared by 4 bases and J by 5 bases, with 6 bases of the junction left unmatched. From germline, CDR1 is LGHNA and CDR2 YNFKEQ. This CDR3 spans 14 amino acids.

The V gene is TRBV19, the J gene TRBJ2-7; TRBD1 agrees at 10 bases. The J segment lost 2 bases and the V segment lost 9 bases, leaving 1 base of the junction unmatched. CDR1 and CDR2 from the germline V gene are LNHDA and SQIVND (reference sequence). The CDR3 is made up of 12 amino acids. The CDR3 DNA is TGTGCCAGCGGACAGGGGGCCTACGAGCAGTACTTC. It specifies CASGQGAYEQYF.

This clone turned up a few times. The V call is TRBV3-1 (or the pseudogene TRBV3-2), the J call TRBJ1-2; D unclear. Germline assignment: CDR1 LGHDT and CDR2 YNNKEL (reference sequence). This CDR3 is built from 14 residues. V was shortened by 2 bases and J by 6 bases, with 13 bases between the two germline ends. CDR3 DNA: TGTGCCAGCAGCCAATTGTGGACGGAGGATGGCTACACCTTC. This encodes CASSQLWTEDGYTF.

The count of this clone is one. The rearrangement links TRBV11-3 to TRBJ2-7; 7 bases are shared with TRBD1. Per germline, CDR1 SGHNT and CDR2 YENEEA. V shed 5 bases, J shed 2 bases, and the junction held 3 bases outside the gene matches. The CDR3 totals 13 residues. The CDR3 DNA follows: TGTGCCAGCAGCAGACAGGGTACCTACGAGCAGTACTTC. Amino acids: CASSRQGTYEQYF.

DNA of the CDR3: TGTGCCAGCAGCACCGGGACAGGAGCCAACGTCCTGACTTTC. It yields the protein CASSTGTGANVLTF. The V call is TRBV5-4, the J call TRBJ2-6; 8 nucleotides align to TRBD1. V shed 4 bases and J 7 bases; nucleotides not matched to a gene: 4. Germline V lookup: CDR1 SGHNT, CDR2 YYREEE (reference sequence). The CDR3 totals 14 residues.

This clone has just one count. The chain joins TRBV12-3 or TRBV12-4 to TRBJ1-2, with TRBD1 matching 7 bases. The CDR3 extends over 12 amino acids. After removal of 5 bases from V and 5 bases from J, the junction contained 2 bases not matched to a gene. CDR3 region: CASSGDSYGYTF. DNA for the CDR3: TGTGCCAGCAGTGGGGACAGTTATGGCTACACCTTC.